What follows describes a single TCR beta chain. The record originates from a study of CD8+CD57+ T cells in acquired aplastic anemia. About the research overall: Sorted CD4+ and CD8+ cells gave an average of approximately 3.4 ug of DNA.

Germline V gives CDR1 SGHVS, CDR2 FNYEAQ. The V gene end was trimmed by 5 bases and the J gene end by 0 bases; junction bases not matched to a gene: 10. The CDR3 is made up of 18 amino acids. Those patients picked for sequencing had displayed CD8+CD57+ cell expansion on flow cytometry. According to the study, genomic DNA was the template for TCR beta VDJ and CDR3 profiling. TCRdb re-called the reads with MiXCR, one entry per CDR3 protein. The table shows about 190,000 distinct CDR3 sequences, with roughly half occurring only once. The clonotype was recovered from a human donor with aplastic anemia. The sequencing sample was made of sorted CD4+, CD8+, or CD8+CD57+ T cells (not recorded which) from PBMCs. The chain is built from TRBV7-6 and TRBJ2-3, with TRBD2 identical over 11 bases. In DNA, the CDR3 is TGTGCCAGCAGCCTAGAGGGTCTAGCGGGGGGAAGCACAGATACGCAGTATTTT. Its protein product is CASSLEGLAGGSTDTQYF.